A single sample is the source of the 25 T cell receptor beta chains below, sequenced in a study of CD8 T cells in ankylosing spondylitis. TCRdb analysed the 5' RACE reads with MiXCR anew, one entry per CDR3 protein. The sample contains roughly 250,000 distinct CDR3 sequences, around 7.8% of which appear only once. Sample: blood, either unsorted or a sorted T cell fraction (not recorded which). These receptors came from a male donor with ankylosing spondylitis or in good health (not recorded which).

This clonotype has a count of ten or more. V usage is TRBV11-2 and J usage is TRBJ2-1; 11 nucleotides agree with TRBD1. With 7 bases clipped from V and 7 bases from J, the junction kept 12 bases outside the gene matches. The CDR3 consists of 16 residues. The germline V gene has CDR1 SGHAT and CDR2 FQNNGV. The CDR3 here is CASIHFGQGAGNEQFF. For the CDR3, the DNA is TGTGCCAGCATCCACTTTGGACAGGGGGCTGGGAATGAGCAGTTCTTC. Full variable domain (outside the CDR3, taken from reference TRBV11-2 and TRBJ2-1): EAGVAQSPRYKIIEKRQSVAFWCNPISGHATLYWYQQILGQGPKLLIQFQNNGVVDDSQLPKDRFSAERLKGVDSTLKIQPAKLEDSAVYLCASIHFGQGAGNEQFFGPGTRLTVL.

This clonotype was picked up a small number of times. This chain joins TRBV7-2 and TRBJ1-3; TRBD1 is a possible D gene (5 bases). The V end was cut by 1 base, the J end by 4 bases, with 14 bases between. The CDR3 loop spans 16 amino acids. Germline CDR1 SGHTA, CDR2 FQGNSA. As DNA, the CDR3 is TGTGCCAGCAGCTTAGATGGGGGGAGGCACGGAAACACCATATATTTT. Translation gives CASSLDGGRHGNTIYF. The whole variable domain, remainder taken from reference TRBV7-2 and TRBJ1-3, is GAGVSQSPSNKVTEKGKDVELRCDPISGHTALYWYRQSLGQGLEFLIYFQGNSAPDKSGLPSDRFSAERTGGSVSTLTIQRTQQEDSAVYLCASSLDGGRHGNTIYFGEGSWLTVV.

The table lists this clonotype with many counts. Here the CDR3 DNA reads TGTGCCATCAGTGAGTTGCGGAACAACACTGAAGCTTTCTTT. Its protein product is CAISELRNNTEAFF. This chain links TRBV10-3 with TRBJ1-1; D not resolved. CDR3 length: 14 amino acids. Trimming pared 1 base from V and 2 bases from J, leaving 8 bases between. CDR1 is ENHRY and CDR2 is SYGVKD in the germline V gene.

The genes are TRBV5-8 and TRBJ2-5; D call uncertain. Germline values: CDR1 SGHTS, CDR2 YDEGEE. The CDR3 is 14 residues long. Between the trimmed V and J ends, which lost 0 bases and 6 bases, there was a span of 12 bases. The CDR3 loop is CASSLGQMGKTQYF. In DNA form, the CDR3 reads TGTGCCAGCAGCTTGGGCCAGATGGGGAAGACCCAGTACTTC.

This clonotype was observed many times. The CDR3 protein is CASSLTHRDNYGYTF. For the CDR3, the DNA is TGCGCCAGCAGCCTAACCCACCGGGACAACTATGGCTACACCTTC. The J gene is TRBJ1-2, the V gene TRBV5-1, with D possibly being TRBD1 (5 bases). Trimming removed 4 bases at V and 2 bases at J, with 15 bases between. This CDR3 region has 15 residues. The germline V gene has CDR1 SGHRS and CDR2 YFSETQ.

This clonotype was observed a few times. J is TRBJ2-1 and V is TRBV7-2; the match to TRBD1 covers 7 bases. With V trimmed by 5 bases and J by 0 bases, 4 bases remained unmatched. CDR3 length equals 15 residues. Germline lookup yields CDR1 SGHTA and CDR2 FQGNSA. Written as DNA, the CDR3 is TGTGCCAGCAGCCGCCGGGACAGCTCCTACAATGAGCAGTTCTTC. Encoded protein: CASSRRDSSYNEQFF.

This clonotype was counted at least ten times. The chain links TRBV5-1 to TRBJ2-3, with TRBD2 identical over 10 bases. Trimming cost V 0 bases and J 4 bases; bases outside gene matches: 2. Germline V gives CDR1 SGHRS, CDR2 YFSETQ. This CDR3 is built from 15 residues. CDR3 amino acids: CASSLDGTSADTQYF. CDR3 bases: TGCGCCAGCAGCTTGGATGGGACTAGCGCAGATACGCAGTATTTT.

This clonotype was seen ten or more times. This chain uses TRBV10-3 with TRBJ2-1; 8 bases fit TRBD1. The CDR3 length is 15 residues. The V gene end was trimmed by 0 bases and the J gene end by 6 bases; junction bases not matched to a gene: 4. The germline CDR1 and CDR2 sequences are ENHRY and SYGVKD. DNA for the CDR3: TGTGCCATCAGTGAGTCCATTACAGGGGGCAATGAGCAGTTCTTC. Translation gives CAISESITGGNEQFF.

In this sample, this clonotype turned up many times. This chain links TRBV29-1 with TRBJ1-2, with D possibly matching TRBD1 (6 bases). The germline V and J ends were trimmed by 6 bases and 4 bases, with 9 bases remaining between them. Germline loops: CDR1 SQVTM, CDR2 ANQGSEA. There are 11 residues in the CDR3. The CDR3 nucleotides read TGCAGCGTAGGGGGTACCTATGGCTACACCTTC. Translated, it gives CSVGGTYGYTF.

DNA for the CDR3: TGCAGTGCTAGGACCGGCCGGGGCCAAGAGACCCAGTACTTC. It encodes CSARTGRGQETQYF. V usage is TRBV20-1 and J usage is TRBJ2-5; the D gene is possibly TRBD2 (5 bases). Deletions cut 3 bases from V and 1 base from J, with 12 bases between. The CDR3 sequence is 14 residues long. CDR1 DFQATT and CDR2 SNEGSKA come from the germline V gene (reference sequence).

Many counts were recorded for this clonotype. The chain employs TRBV11-1 and TRBJ2-3; no clear D gene. The ends were cut back, 2 bases at V and 9 bases at J, with 24 bases in the middle. The CDR3 runs 17 residues. Germline-derived CDR1 and CDR2 are SGHAT and FQDESV (reference sequence). CDR3 sequence: CASSLTETPRYGDTQYF. The CDR3 region has the DNA TGTGCCAGCAGCTTAACCGAAACTCCCCGATATGGTGACACGCAGTATTTT.

The rearrangement joins TRBV19 to TRBJ2-3; D call uncertain. Trimming removed 4 bases at V and 0 bases at J, with 5 bases between. This CDR3 comprises 13 residues. Germline assignment: CDR1 LNHDA and CDR2 SQIVND (reference sequence). Here the CDR3 reads CASSKISTDTQYF. The CDR3 DNA reads TGTGCCAGTAGTAAGATTAGCACAGATACGCAGTATTTT.

This clonotype was counted ten times or more. The chain is built from TRBV20-1 and TRBJ2-2, with D uncertain. The CDR3 runs 12 residues. Germline V gives CDR1 DFQATT, CDR2 SNEGSKA (reference sequence). V lost 0 bases and J lost 7, with 6 bases in between. The DNA for the CDR3 is TGCAGTGCTAGAGATTGGAGCGGGGAGCTGTTTTTT. Encoded protein: CSARDWSGELFF.

Many counts were recorded for this clonotype. The rearrangement uses TRBV5-1 and TRBJ2-3, with 9 bases aligning to TRBD2. CDR3 size: 15 residues. Germline V gene sequence: CDR1 SGHRS, CDR2 YFSETQ. J lost 5 bases, V lost 2 bases, and 6 bases had no gene match. The CDR3 region has the DNA TGCGCCAGCAGCTTCCGCGGGGGGGCAGGAGATACGCAGTATTTT. It codes for CASSFRGGAGDTQYF.

This clonotype was observed at least ten times. This sequence joins TRBV29-1 and TRBJ2-7, with a possible D match to TRBD2 (5 bases). Germline V lookup: CDR1 SQVTM, CDR2 ANQGSEA. Trimming stripped 5 bases from V and 3 bases from J, with 11 bases between. This CDR3 has 12 amino acids. CDR3: CSVSEGYYEQYF. The CDR3, as DNA: TGCAGCGTTTCTGAGGGCTACTACGAGCAGTACTTC.

V and J are TRBV7-3 and TRBJ2-1, with D perhaps given as TRBD1 or TRBD2 (6 bases each). The CDR3 loop spans 16 amino acids. V was cut by 5 bases and J by 0 bases, with 14 bases left in between. In germline, CDR1 is SGHTA, CDR2 FQGTGA. This CDR3 is CASSPRQEGSYNEQFF. The DNA for the CDR3 is TGTGCCAGCAGCCCCCGACAGGAGGGCTCCTACAATGAGCAGTTCTTC.

This clonotype was observed many times. The chain joins TRBV7-9 to TRBJ1-2; D is ambiguous. Between the trimmed V and J ends, which lost 5 bases and 1 base, there was a span of 17 bases. The CDR3 length is 16 residues. The V gene's germline CDR1 is SEHNR and CDR2 FQNEAQ (reference sequence). The CDR3 region has the DNA TGTGCCAGCAGCCCCTCCGGGTCCACACTTAACTATGGCTACACCTTC. Translated, it gives CASSPSGSTLNYGYTF.

On this clonotype itself: With a much larger clone just one base away, this may be a read error. This sequence joins TRBV20-1 and TRBJ2-1; 13 bases fit TRBD2. The CDR3 is 19 amino acids. Per the germline V gene, CDR1 is DFQATT and CDR2 is SNEGSKA (reference sequence). This CDR3 reads CCAREHAGTSGRAYNEQFF. The CDR3 DNA reads as TGCTGTGCTAGAGAGCACGCCGGCACTAGCGGGAGGGCCTACAATGAGCAGTTCTTC.

This clonotype was found many times. The chain uses TRBV7-3 and TRBJ2-3, with D unresolved. Trimming left V 5 bases short and J 2 bases short, with 14 bases between. The CDR3 totals 15 residues. In germline, CDR1 is SGHTA, CDR2 FQGTGA. CDR3 nucleotide sequence: TGTGCCAGCAGCACCCGCGGCGGAGTCACAGATACGCAGTATTTT. It encodes CASSTRGGVTDTQYF.

This clonotype was counted at least ten times. The V gene is TRBV27, the J gene TRBJ1-1; D remains unclear. Trimming took off 6 bases at V and 1 base at J, with 12 bases between the two ends. The CDR3 is 14 amino acids. Per the germline V gene, CDR1 is MNHEY and CDR2 is SMNVEV (reference sequence). DNA of the CDR3: TGTGCCAGCAGCTTTGGGCGGGGGAACACTGAAGCTTTCTTT. It codes for CASSFGRGNTEAFF.

This clonotype appeared many times. The V gene is TRBV7-6, the J gene TRBJ1-1; D not resolved. The germline V gene has CDR1 SGHVS and CDR2 FNYEAQ. This CDR3 spans 13 amino acids. The V end was cut by 7 bases, the J end by 1 base, with 10 bases between. CDR3 bases: TGTGCCAGCACCCAAGGAGCGAACACTGAAGCTTTCTTT. Translation: CASTQGANTEAFF.

Details on this clonotype: This may stem from a read error, because a much larger clone lies one nucleotide away. J is TRBJ2-2 and V is TRBV7-2, with no clear D. The CDR3 is made up of 11 amino acids. Per germline, CDR1 SGHTA and CDR2 FQGNSA. V lost 8 bases, J lost 8 bases, and 9 bases lay in between. CDR3 nucleotides: TGTGCCAGCCCCACTGAGGGGGAGCTGTTTTTT. The encoded protein is CASPTEGELFF.

The table lists this clonotype with many counts. The V gene is TRBV19, the J gene TRBJ1-2; possible D gene TRBD1, 5 bases. Germline assignment: CDR1 LNHDA and CDR2 SQIVND (reference sequence). CDR3 length equals 12 residues. V lost 8 bases, J lost 4 bases, and 11 bases lay in between. The CDR3 reads CASGSQAYGYTF. The CDR3 region has the DNA TGTGCCAGTGGATCACAGGCCTATGGCTACACCTTC. The complete variable domain, with remaining parts taken from reference TRBV19 and TRBJ1-2, reads DGGITQSPKYLFRKEGQNVTLSCEQNLNHDAMYWYRQDPGQGLRLIYYSQIVNDFQKGDIAEGYSVSREKKESFPLTVTSAQKNPTAFYLCASGSQAYGYTFGSGTRLTVV.

This clonotype appeared a single time. One base away lies a much larger clone, so this may be a sequencing read error. This chain connects TRBV4-3 to TRBJ1-1; D remains unclear. From germline, CDR1 is LGHNA and CDR2 YSLEER. This CDR3 contains 15 residues. The CDR3 sequence: CASSQDRRPYTEASF. CDR3 sequence (DNA): TGCGCCAGCAGCCAAGATAGGAGACCTTACACTGAAGCTTCCTTT.

The V gene is TRBV12-3 or TRBV12-4, the J gene TRBJ1-2; D may be TRBD1 (6 bases). V gave up 4 bases and J gave up 6 bases, with 9 bases separating them. CDR3 length: 12 residues. CDR3 DNA: TGTGCCAGCAGTTCCACAGGGCATGGCTACACCTTC. As protein: CASSSTGHGYTF.